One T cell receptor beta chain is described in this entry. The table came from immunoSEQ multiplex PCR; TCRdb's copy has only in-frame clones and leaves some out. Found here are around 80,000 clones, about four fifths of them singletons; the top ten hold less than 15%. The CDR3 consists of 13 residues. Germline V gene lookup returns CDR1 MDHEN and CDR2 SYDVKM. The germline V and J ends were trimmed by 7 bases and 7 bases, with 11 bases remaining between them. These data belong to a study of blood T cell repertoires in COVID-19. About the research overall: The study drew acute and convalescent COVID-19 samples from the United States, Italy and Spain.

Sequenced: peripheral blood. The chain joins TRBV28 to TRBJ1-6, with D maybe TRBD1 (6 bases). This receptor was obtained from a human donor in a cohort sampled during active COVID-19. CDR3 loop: CASKRDNNSPLHF. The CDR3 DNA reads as TGTGCCAGCAAGCGGGACAACAATTCACCCCTCCACTTT. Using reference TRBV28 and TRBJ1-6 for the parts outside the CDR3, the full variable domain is DVKVTQSSRYLVKRTGEKVFLECVQDMDHENMFWYRQDPGLGLRLIYFSYDVKMKEKGDIPEGYSVSREKKERFSLILESASTNQTSMYLCASKRDNNSPLHFGNGTRLTVT.